These 11 T cell receptor beta chains share one sample of origin, sequenced in a study of blood T cell repertoires in COVID-19. Sequenced by immunoSEQ multiplex PCR; TCRdb stores in-frame clones only, minus some. In the table there are roughly 200,000 clones, roughly 86% of which are singletons. Sequencing input: peripheral blood. Receptors originate from a man in his 60s with acute or convalescent COVID-19.

CDR3: CASSQDFVRDRVDEKLFF. The CDR3 DNA reads TGCGCCAGCAGCCAAGATTTTGTTCGGGACAGGGTAGATGAAAAACTGTTTTTT. This rearrangement joins TRBV4-3 to TRBJ1-4; 9 positions agree with TRBD1. There are 18 residues in the CDR3. Germline V gene data show CDR1 as LGHNA and CDR2 as YSLEER. With 0 bases clipped from V and 6 bases from J, the junction kept 11 bases outside the gene matches.

The rearrangement uses TRBV25-1 and TRBJ1-1; D gene uncertain. Germline lookup yields CDR1 MGHDK and CDR2 SYGVNS. Trimming took off 3 bases at V and 0 bases at J, with 8 bases between the two ends. CDR3 length: 14 amino acids. The DNA of the CDR3 is TGTGCCAGCAGTGACAGGCTACTGAACACTGAAGCTTTCTTT. Amino acid sequence: CASSDRLLNTEAFF.

This clone was detected only once. V is TRBV27 and J is TRBJ2-7; 8 bases are shared with TRBD1. The V segment lost 6 bases and the J segment 4 bases; nucleotides outside the gene matches: 2. This CDR3 has 12 residues. Per germline, CDR1 MNHEY and CDR2 SMNVEV (reference sequence). CDR3 nucleotides: TGTGCCAGCAGCCACAGGGGGTACGAGCAGTACTTC. Its translation is CASSHRGYEQYF.

This clone has only a few counts. J is TRBJ2-1 and V is TRBV5-5; maybe TRBD1 (6 bases). Germline V gene sequence: CDR1 SGHKS, CDR2 YYEKEE (reference sequence). The CDR3 covers 15 residues. Trimming removed 1 base at V and 4 bases at J, with 12 bases between. The CDR3 is CASSLQGPRYNEQFF. In DNA, the CDR3 is TGTGCCAGCAGCTTGCAGGGGCCAAGATACAATGAGCAGTTCTTC.

The rearrangement links TRBV7-9 to TRBJ2-3; D gene uncertain. The germline V gene has CDR1 SEHNR and CDR2 FQNEAQ (reference sequence). The CDR3 runs 16 residues. With 2 bases removed from V and 0 bases from J, the gap between germline ends came to 12 bases. Here the CDR3 reads CASSLPLQISTDTQYF. The CDR3 coding sequence is TGTGCCAGCAGCTTACCTCTTCAGATAAGCACAGATACGCAGTATTTT.

The chain couples TRBV18 to TRBJ1-3, with TRBD1 identical over 7 bases. V lost 5 bases to trimming and J lost 0 bases; unmatched junction nucleotides: 13. The CDR3 sequence is 18 residues long. Germline V CDR1 and CDR2: KGHSH, LQKENI. The chain's CDR3 is CASSTFGQETSSGNTIYF. CDR3 DNA: TGTGCCAGCTCAACATTTGGACAGGAGACTTCCTCTGGAAACACCATATATTTT.

The chain combines TRBV7-9 with TRBJ2-2; the D gene is possibly TRBD2 (5 bases). The germline V gene encodes CDR1 SEHNR and CDR2 FQNEAQ (reference sequence). V was cut by 3 bases and J by 0 bases, with 8 bases left in between. This CDR3 is built from 15 residues. The CDR3 nucleotides read TGTGCCAGCAGCTTGAGGGATACGAACACCGGGGAGCTGTTTTTT. Translating it yields CASSLRDTNTGELFF.

This chain links TRBV5-1 with TRBJ2-2; 10 bases align to TRBD2. V dropped 4 bases and J dropped 1; count of bases not matched to a gene: 1. Germline V lookup: CDR1 SGHRS, CDR2 YFSETQ. The CDR3 spans 15 residues. CDR3 sequence: CASSVAGGNTGELFF. DNA of the CDR3: TGCGCCAGCAGCGTAGCGGGGGGGAACACCGGGGAGCTGTTTTTT.

This chain uses TRBV29-1 with TRBJ2-1; 9 bases are shared with TRBD1. Looked up from germline, CDR1 is SQVTM and CDR2 is ANQGSEA. The trim removed 1 base at V and 8 bases at J, leaving 9 bases unmatched. The CDR3 sequence is 15 residues long. CDR3: CSVEGGTGGMDEQFF. CDR3 in DNA: TGCAGCGTTGAAGGGGGAACAGGGGGCATGGATGAGCAGTTCTTC.

The chain recombines TRBV30 with TRBJ2-7, with D possibly TRBD1 on 5 matching bases. Germline V gene sequence: CDR1 GTSNPN, CDR2 SVGIG (reference sequence). With 0 bases removed from V and 0 bases from J, the gap between germline ends came to 21 bases. This CDR3 region has 18 residues. CDR3 protein: CAWSVRFRAGRLSYEQYF. The DNA of the CDR3 is TGTGCCTGGAGTGTACGTTTCCGGGCAGGGCGTCTCTCCTACGAGCAGTACTTC.

This chain connects TRBV5-4 to TRBJ1-1; D perhaps matches TRBD1 (6 bases). The CDR3 extends over 14 amino acids. CDR1 and CDR2 (germline): SGHNT, YYREEE (reference sequence). Trimming pared 5 bases from V and 0 bases from J, leaving 11 bases between. The CDR3 loop reads CASSSGHLNTEAFF. As DNA, the CDR3 is TGTGCCAGCAGTTCGGGACATCTGAACACTGAAGCTTTCTTT.